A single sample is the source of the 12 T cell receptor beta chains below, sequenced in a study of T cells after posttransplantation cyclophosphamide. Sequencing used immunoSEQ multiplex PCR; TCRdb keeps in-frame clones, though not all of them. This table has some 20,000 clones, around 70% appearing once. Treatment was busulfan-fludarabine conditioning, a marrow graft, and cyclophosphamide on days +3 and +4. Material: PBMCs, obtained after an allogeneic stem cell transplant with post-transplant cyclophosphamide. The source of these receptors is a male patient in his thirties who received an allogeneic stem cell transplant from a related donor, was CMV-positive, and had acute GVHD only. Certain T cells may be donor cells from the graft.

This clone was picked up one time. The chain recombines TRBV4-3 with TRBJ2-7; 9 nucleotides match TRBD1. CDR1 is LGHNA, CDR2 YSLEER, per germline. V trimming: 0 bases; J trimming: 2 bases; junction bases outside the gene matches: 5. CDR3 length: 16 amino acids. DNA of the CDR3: TGCGCCAGCAGCCAAGAGTGGGGACAGGGCCCCTACGAGCAGTACTTC. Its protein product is CASSQEWGQGPYEQYF.

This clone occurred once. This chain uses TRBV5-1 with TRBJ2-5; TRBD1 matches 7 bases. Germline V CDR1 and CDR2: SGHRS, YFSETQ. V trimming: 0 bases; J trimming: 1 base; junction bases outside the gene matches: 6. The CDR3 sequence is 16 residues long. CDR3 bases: TGCGCCAGCAGCTTGGGACAGGGTGCGTCCCAAGAGACCCAGTACTTC. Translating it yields CASSLGQGASQETQYF.

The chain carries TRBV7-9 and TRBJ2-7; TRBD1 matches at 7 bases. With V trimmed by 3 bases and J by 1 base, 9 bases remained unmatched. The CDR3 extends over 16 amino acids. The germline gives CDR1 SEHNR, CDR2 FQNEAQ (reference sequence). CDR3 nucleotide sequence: TGTGCCAGCAGCTTCGGAACGACGGGACAGTCCTACGAGCAGTACTTC. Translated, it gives CASSFGTTGQSYEQYF.

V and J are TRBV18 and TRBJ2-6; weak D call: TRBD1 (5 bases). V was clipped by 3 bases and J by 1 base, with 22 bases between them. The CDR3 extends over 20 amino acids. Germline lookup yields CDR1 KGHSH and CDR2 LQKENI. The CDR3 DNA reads TGTGCCAGCTCACCCCTTGCGACAGTAAGGTTCGAATCTGGGGCCAACGTCCTGACTTTC. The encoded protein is CASSPLATVRFESGANVLTF.

The CDR3 reads CASSLAGQGAGYTF. The CDR3, as DNA: TGTGCCAGCAGCTTAGCCGGACAGGGGGCTGGCTACACCTTC. The chain links TRBV7-2 to TRBJ1-2, with 11 bases lining up with TRBD1. This CDR3 region has 14 residues. After removal of 0 bases from V and 7 bases from J, the junction contained 1 base not matched to a gene. Germline CDR1 and CDR2: SGHTA and FQGNSA.

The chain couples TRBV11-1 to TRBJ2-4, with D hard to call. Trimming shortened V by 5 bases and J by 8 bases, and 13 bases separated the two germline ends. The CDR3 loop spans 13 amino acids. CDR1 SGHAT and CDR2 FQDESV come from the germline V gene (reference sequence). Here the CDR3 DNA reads TGTGCCAGCAGCCTACAACCGGCGGACATTCAGTACTTC. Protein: CASSLQPADIQYF.

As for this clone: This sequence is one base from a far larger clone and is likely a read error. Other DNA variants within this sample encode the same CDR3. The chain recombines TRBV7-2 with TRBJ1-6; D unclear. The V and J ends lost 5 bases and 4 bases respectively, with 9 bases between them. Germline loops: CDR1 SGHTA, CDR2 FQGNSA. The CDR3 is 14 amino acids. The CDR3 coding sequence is TGTGCCAGCAGCCATTTGACTTATAATTCACCCCTCCACTTT. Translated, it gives CASSHLTYNSPLHF.

This CDR3 reads CASSHLTGTGLDEQFF. In DNA, the CDR3 is TGCGCCAGCAGCCACCTTACCGGGACAGGGTTGGATGAGCAGTTCTTC. V is TRBV4-1 and J is TRBJ2-1; 9 positions agree with TRBD1. Looked up from germline, CDR1 is MGHRA and CDR2 is YSYEKL. The CDR3 contains 16 residues. The junction had 11 bases not matched to a gene; V was cut back by 3 bases and J by 8 bases.

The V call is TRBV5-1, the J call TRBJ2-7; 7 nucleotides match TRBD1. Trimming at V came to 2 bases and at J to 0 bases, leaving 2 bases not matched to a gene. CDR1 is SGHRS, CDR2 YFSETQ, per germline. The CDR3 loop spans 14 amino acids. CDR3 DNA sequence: TGCGCCAGCAGCTTTGGACAGGCCTCCTACGAGCAGTACTTC. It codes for CASSFGQASYEQYF.

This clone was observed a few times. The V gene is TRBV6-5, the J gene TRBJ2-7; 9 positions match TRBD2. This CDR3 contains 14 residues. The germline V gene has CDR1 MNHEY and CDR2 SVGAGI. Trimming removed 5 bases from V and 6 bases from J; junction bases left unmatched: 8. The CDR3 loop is CASSRTSAKFEQYF. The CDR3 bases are TGTGCCAGCAGTCGGACTAGCGCCAAGTTCGAGCAGTACTTC.

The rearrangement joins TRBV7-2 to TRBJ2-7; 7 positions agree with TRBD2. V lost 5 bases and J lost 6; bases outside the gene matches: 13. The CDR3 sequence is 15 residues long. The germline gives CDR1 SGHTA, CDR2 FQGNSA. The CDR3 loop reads CASSPVVGGTIEQYF. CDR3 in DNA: TGTGCCAGCAGCCCGGTGGTCGGGGGGACGATCGAGCAGTACTTC.

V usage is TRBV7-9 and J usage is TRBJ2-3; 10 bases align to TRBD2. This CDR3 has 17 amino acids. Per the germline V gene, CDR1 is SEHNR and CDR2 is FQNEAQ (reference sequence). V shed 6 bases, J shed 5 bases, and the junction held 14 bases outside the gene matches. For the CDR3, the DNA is TGTGCCAGCAGACCCCCGGGAAGCGGGGGGGCGAAAGATACGCAGTATTTT. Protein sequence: CASRPPGSGGAKDTQYF.